These 21 T cell receptor beta chains were all obtained from the same sample, sequenced in a study of T cell responses to AZD1222 COVID-19 vaccine. Some clones are missing from TCRdb's copy, which holds only in-frame ones; the method was immunoSEQ multiplex PCR. The data contain about 180,000 clones, around 88% of them singletons. This material consisted of peripheral blood, taken on day 0 of AZD1222 vaccination. The receptor source for this set is an adult in good health.

The rearrangement uses TRBV7-3 and TRBJ1-1; 9 positions match TRBD1. J lost 4 bases, V lost 5 bases, and 5 bases had no gene match. The CDR3 extends over 14 amino acids. Germline V gives CDR1 SGHTA, CDR2 FQGTGA. DNA of the CDR3: TGTGCCAGCAGCCCAACAGGGGGCGCCACTGAAGCTTTCTTT. Encoded protein: CASSPTGGATEAFF.

This clone was counted a few times. The chain employs TRBV19 and TRBJ2-7; D is perhaps TRBD1 (6 bases). The V and J ends lost 3 bases and 6 bases respectively, with 21 bases between them. Looked up from germline, CDR1 is LNHDA and CDR2 is SQIVND (reference sequence). This CDR3 is 16 amino acids long. The CDR3 spells CASSIWLGAIASEQYF. The CDR3 coding sequence is TGTGCCAGTAGTATCTGGCTGGGGGCGATTGCGTCCGAGCAGTACTTC.

This sequence joins TRBV11-2 and TRBJ1-3; tentative D call: TRBD1 (6 bases). The germline V gene has CDR1 SGHAT and CDR2 FQNNGV. The CDR3 contains 14 residues. Trimming removed 4 bases at V and 2 bases at J, with 9 bases between. The CDR3, as DNA: TGTGCCAGCAGCTCGACAGGAACTGGAAACACCATATATTTT. This codes for CASSSTGTGNTIYF. The whole variable domain, filled in from reference TRBV11-2 and TRBJ1-3, reads EAGVAQSPRYKIIEKRQSVAFWCNPISGHATLYWYQQILGQGPKLLIQFQNNGVVDDSQLPKDRFSAERLKGVDSTLKIQPAKLEDSAVYLCASSSTGTGNTIYFGEGSWLTVV.

This clone was detected only a few times. The chain uses TRBV19 and TRBJ2-6, with unresolved D. The germline V and J ends were trimmed by 5 bases and 0 bases, with 17 bases remaining between them. This CDR3 has 18 residues. Germline values: CDR1 LNHDA, CDR2 SQIVND (reference sequence). The CDR3 region has the DNA TGTGCCAGTAGTGGTGGCCTTCCCTCCAGCTCTGGGGCCAACGTCCTGACTTTC. Protein product: CASSGGLPSSSGANVLTF.

The chain couples TRBV10-3 to TRBJ1-6, with a possible D match to TRBD1 (5 bases). Between the trimmed V and J ends, which lost 2 bases and 8 bases, there was a span of 10 bases. This CDR3 spans 14 amino acids. CDR1 is ENHRY and CDR2 is SYGVKD in the germline V gene. The CDR3 protein is CAISEPGMDSPLHF. The CDR3 coding sequence is TGTGCCATCAGTGAGCCAGGGATGGATTCACCCCTCCACTTT.

The V call is TRBV2, the J call TRBJ2-4; 8 bases match TRBD2. Per germline, CDR1 SNHLY and CDR2 FYNNEI. The V segment lost 7 bases and the J segment 0 bases; nucleotides outside the gene matches: 2. This CDR3 region has 14 residues. The CDR3 protein is CASNSGVAKNIQYF. The DNA for the CDR3 is TGTGCCAGCAATAGCGGGGTAGCCAAAAACATTCAGTACTTC.

This chain connects TRBV19 to TRBJ1-2; D not resolved. The V gene's germline CDR1 is LNHDA and CDR2 SQIVND (reference sequence). Trimming shortened V by 3 bases and J by 7 bases, and 6 bases separated the two germline ends. This CDR3 spans 11 amino acids. The CDR3 DNA reads TGTGCCAGTAGTATCTCGGGTGGCTACACCTTC. Amino acids: CASSISGGYTF. Together with reference TRBV19 and TRBJ1-2, the CDR3 gives the full variable domain: DGGITQSPKYLFRKEGQNVTLSCEQNLNHDAMYWYRQDPGQGLRLIYYSQIVNDFQKGDIAEGYSVSREKKESFPLTVTSAQKNPTAFYLCASSISGGYTFGSGTRLTVV.

This sequence joins TRBV3-1 (or the pseudogene TRBV3-2) and TRBJ2-7; a weak D match, TRBD2 (6 bases). The germline gives CDR1 LGHDT, CDR2 YNNKEL (reference sequence). Deletions cut 4 bases from V and 3 bases from J, with 7 bases between. CDR3 length: 12 residues. Here the CDR3 DNA reads TGTGCCAGCAGCCTGACTAGCTACGAGCAGTACTTC. As protein: CASSLTSYEQYF.

The gene calls are TRBV5-1 and TRBJ2-2; a possible D gene is TRBD1 (5 bases). Germline loops: CDR1 SGHRS, CDR2 YFSETQ. V was trimmed by 4 bases and J by 6 bases, leaving 10 bases between them. This CDR3 spans 13 amino acids. The CDR3: CASSQQGPGELFF. The CDR3 coding sequence is TGCGCCAGCAGCCAGCAGGGCCCCGGGGAGCTGTTTTTT.

V gene TRBV9 combines with J gene TRBJ2-7; 7 bases are a match to TRBD2. The ends lost 0 bases at V and 1 base at J; junction bases unmatched: 1. This CDR3 region has 14 residues. Germline V gene data show CDR1 as SGDLS and CDR2 as YYNGEE. The DNA of the CDR3 is TGTGCCAGCAGCGTAGGAGCGGGGTCCTACGAGCAGTACTTC. This gives the protein CASSVGAGSYEQYF.

J is TRBJ2-5 and V is TRBV30; possibly TRBD1 or TRBD2 for D (5 bases each). V lost 1 base and J lost 5, with 11 bases in between. The germline V gene has CDR1 GTSNPN and CDR2 SVGIG (reference sequence). This CDR3 is built from 13 residues. CDR3 DNA: TGTGCCTGGAGTGCGAAGGGGAGTGAGACCCAGTACTTC. Translation: CAWSAKGSETQYF.

The chain links TRBV6-2 or TRBV6-3 to TRBJ1-5; 7 bases align to TRBD1. Germline V gives CDR1 MNHEY, CDR2 SVGEGT. After removal of 6 bases from V and 6 bases from J, the junction contained 5 bases not matched to a gene. This CDR3 is 13 amino acids long. The CDR3: CASSPRGSQPQHF. The DNA of the CDR3 is TGTGCCAGCAGCCCCAGGGGGTCTCAGCCCCAGCATTTT.

The chain is built from TRBV15 and TRBJ1-3; 8 nucleotides match TRBD1. The germline CDR1 and CDR2 sequences are LNHNV and YYDKDF (reference sequence). The CDR3 has 17 residues. V was pared by 0 bases and J by 3 bases, with 7 bases of the junction left unmatched. CDR3 region: CATSRDRRTGYGNTIYF. The CDR3 nucleotides read TGTGCCACCAGCAGAGATCGCCGGACAGGGTATGGAAACACCATATATTTT.

The table lists this clone with a count of one. The chain links TRBV7-3 to TRBJ2-2, with D perhaps TRBD2 (6 bases). With 3 bases removed from V and 4 bases from J, the gap between germline ends came to 12 bases. The length of the CDR3 is 15 residues. Germline V gives CDR1 SGHTA, CDR2 FQGTGA. CDR3 sequence reads: CASSLRLGITGELFF. CDR3 sequence (DNA): TGTGCCAGCAGCTTGAGACTAGGAATCACCGGGGAGCTGTTTTTT.

The V and J genes are TRBV24-1 and TRBJ2-2, with 9 nucleotides matching TRBD2. After removal of 7 bases from V and 6 bases from J, the junction contained 2 bases not matched to a gene. Germline V lookup: CDR1 KGHDR, CDR2 SFDVKD. The CDR3 consists of 13 residues. The CDR3 coding sequence is TGTGCCACCAGGCGGGGGGGAGCCGGGGAGCTGTTTTTT. It translates to CATRRGGAGELFF.

The chain employs TRBV13 and TRBJ1-6, with a possible D match to TRBD1 (5 bases). The CDR3 has 16 amino acids. The V end was cut by 10 bases, the J end by 7 bases, with 23 bases between. Per the germline V gene, CDR1 is PRHDT and CDR2 is FYEKMQ (reference sequence). As DNA, the CDR3 is TGTGCCACCACATATGAAGCCGGGCAGGGAAATTCACCCCTCCACTTT. Residues: CATTYEAGQGNSPLHF.

The chain joins TRBV6-6 to TRBJ1-5, with D hard to call. The V end lost 5 bases, the J end lost 4 bases, and 15 bases lay between the germline ends. In germline, CDR1 is MNHNY, CDR2 SVGAGI (reference sequence). This CDR3 is 15 amino acids long. This CDR3 is CASSPWGVENQPQHF. The CDR3 DNA follows: TGTGCCAGCAGTCCTTGGGGTGTCGAGAATCAGCCCCAGCATTTT.

The J gene is TRBJ2-7, the V gene TRBV7-3, with 7 bases aligning to TRBD1. The J segment lost 2 bases and the V segment lost 6 bases, leaving 1 base of the junction unmatched. CDR1 is SGHTA, CDR2 FQGTGA, per germline. There are 12 residues in the CDR3. The CDR3 DNA sequence: TGTGCCAGCAGGCAGGGGGCCTACGAGCAGTACTTC. It codes for CASRQGAYEQYF.

J is TRBJ1-1 and V is TRBV21-1; the DNA was not used to check the table's D call, TRBD1. TRBV21-1 is deemed a pseudogene. The CDR3 has 13 amino acids. CDR3 sequence reads: CASSKDRGTEAFF. DNA for the CDR3: TGTGCCAGCAGCAAAGACAGGGGCACTGAAGCTTTCTTT.

The chain joins TRBV18 to TRBJ1-3, with TRBD1 as a possible D gene (5 bases). The CDR3 extends over 17 amino acids. V was cut by 3 bases and J by 1 base, with 16 bases left in between. The germline V gene has CDR1 KGHSH and CDR2 LQKENI. The CDR3 DNA follows: TGTGCCAGCTCACCCCTAGGGCCGACAGAGTCTGGAAACACCATATATTTT. The encoded protein is CASSPLGPTESGNTIYF.

This clone turned up a few times. The chain employs TRBV7-2 and TRBJ2-7; 8 bases are a match to TRBD2. Germline-derived CDR1 and CDR2 are SGHTA and FQGNSA. The CDR3 covers 14 residues. V trimming: 2 bases; J trimming: 5 bases; junction bases outside the gene matches: 5. The CDR3 reads CASSLNPTSDEQYF. The CDR3 DNA sequence: TGTGCCAGCAGCTTAAACCCGACTAGCGACGAGCAGTACTTC.